What follows describes a single T cell receptor (beta chain). This sample stems from a study of preoperative IRX-2 immunotherapy in early breast cancer. The treatment: preoperative locoregional IRX-2 cytokine immunotherapy. Preoperative locoregional IRX-2 cytokine immunotherapy was tested in the phase Ib source study. The data were produced by immunoSEQ multiplex PCR, yet TCRdb's version contains in-frame clones alone and is incomplete. The table has fewer than 3,500 clones, 77% seen once; the top ten hold roughly 8.2%. CDR3 length: 18 amino acids. Germline-derived CDR1 and CDR2 are ENHRY and SYGVKD. V lost 10 bases to trimming and J lost 0 bases; unmatched junction nucleotides: 12.

This chain links TRBV10-3 with TRBJ2-2; 12 bases match TRBD2. The material was tumor tissue, obtained after IRX-2 immunotherapy. The sequence was collected from a human donor with breast cancer. CDR3 protein: CASAPGLAGSANTGELFF. CDR3 coding DNA: TGTGCCAGCGCACCGGGACTAGCGGGCTCCGCGAACACCGGGGAGCTGTTTTTT.